One sample yielded the 32 T cell receptor beta chains listed below, sequenced in a study of blood T cell repertoires in COVID-19. The repertoire was sequenced with immunoSEQ multiplex PCR; TCRdb's copy has only in-frame clones and lacks some. The repertoire holds about 340,000 clones, with around 88% as singletons. The sequenced material came from peripheral blood. Receptors originate from a young man with active or convalescent COVID-19.

The V and J genes are TRBV5-1 and TRBJ2-3, with D perhaps matching TRBD2 (6 bases). The CDR3 loop spans 18 amino acids. Germline assignment: CDR1 SGHRS and CDR2 YFSETQ. With 0 bases removed from V and 3 bases from J, the gap between germline ends came to 20 bases. CDR3 sequence (DNA): TGCGCCAGCAGCTTGGTAGGTCTCCCCGAGGGAGGTACAGATACGCAGTATTTT. This codes for CASSLVGLPEGGTDTQYF. Supplemented by reference TRBV5-1 and TRBJ2-3, the full variable domain reads KAGVTQTPRYLIKTRGQQVTLSCSPISGHRSVSWYQQTPGQGLQFLFEYFSETQRNKGNFPGRFSGRQFSNSRSEMNVSTLELGDSALYLCASSLVGLPEGGTDTQYFGPGTRLTVL.

V gene TRBV6-5 combines with J gene TRBJ2-7; weak D call: TRBD1 (6 bases). CDR3 length equals 14 residues. Germline V lookup: CDR1 MNHEY, CDR2 SVGAGI. The V gene lost 5 bases and the J gene lost 2 bases, with 13 bases spanning the gap. CDR3 loop: CASSRWGLAYEQYF. The CDR3 nucleotides are TGTGCCAGCAGTAGGTGGGGGCTCGCCTACGAGCAGTACTTC.

The chain couples TRBV11-3 to TRBJ1-6; possible D gene TRBD1, 6 bases. Germline V gene lookup returns CDR1 SGHNT and CDR2 YENEEA. This CDR3 spans 15 amino acids. Trimming shortened V by 9 bases and J by 6 bases, and 18 bases separated the two germline ends. CDR3 sequence (DNA): TGTGCCAGTGGCGGGGGGTCAGGGGCTAATTCACCCCTCCACTTT. As protein: CASGGGSGANSPLHF.

The chain has TRBV6-4 and TRBJ2-1, with 14 positions matching TRBD2. Losses at the gene ends were 4 bases for V and 5 bases for J; bases not matched to a gene: 4. CDR3 length: 16 residues. Germline CDR1 MRHNA, CDR2 SNTAGT. The DNA of the CDR3 is TGTGCCAGCAGTGCCGGGACTAGCGGGGGAAACAATGAGCAGTTCTTC. It translates to CASSAGTSGGNNEQFF.

The rearrangement uses TRBV7-2 and TRBJ2-7; the match to TRBD1 covers 12 bases. Germline lookup yields CDR1 SGHTA and CDR2 FQGNSA. This CDR3 is built from 15 residues. V dropped 1 base and J dropped 6; count of bases not matched to a gene: 4. CDR3 in DNA: TGTGCCAGCAGCTTAGGCGGGACAGGGGGCGCCGAGCAGTACTTC. Its translation is CASSLGGTGGAEQYF. The whole variable domain, remainder taken from reference TRBV7-2 and TRBJ2-7, is GAGVSQSPSNKVTEKGKDVELRCDPISGHTALYWYRQSLGQGLEFLIYFQGNSAPDKSGLPSDRFSAERTGGSVSTLTIQRTQQEDSAVYLCASSLGGTGGAEQYFGPGTRLTVT.

This sequence joins TRBV24-1 and TRBJ2-1, with unresolved D. Germline CDR1 is KGHDR and CDR2 is SFDVKD. This CDR3 is 12 amino acids long. Between the trimmed V and J ends, which lost 1 base and 12 bases, there was a span of 9 bases. The CDR3: CATSDLATRQFF. CDR3 coding DNA: TGTGCCACCAGTGATTTAGCGACGAGGCAGTTCTTC.

The CDR3 protein is CASSLTLNTGELFF. CDR3 coding DNA: TGTGCCAGCAGCTTGACATTGAACACCGGGGAGCTGTTTTTT. The genes are TRBV7-9 and TRBJ2-2; D is ambiguous. Germline CDR1 and CDR2: SEHNR and FQNEAQ (reference sequence). Trimming removed 3 bases at V and 1 base at J, with 6 bases between. This CDR3 has 14 amino acids.

V is TRBV29-1 and J is TRBJ2-7, with a weak D call TRBD1 (7 bases). This CDR3 comprises 12 residues. V was trimmed by 7 bases and J by 1 base, leaving 11 bases between them. The germline V gene has CDR1 SQVTM and CDR2 ANQGSEA. Written as DNA, the CDR3 is TGCAGCGCGGGGGACAGTTCCTACGAGCAGTACTTC. Protein product: CSAGDSSYEQYF.

A few counts support this clone. The chain carries TRBV14 and TRBJ2-1; the match to TRBD2 covers 8 bases. After removal of 3 bases from V and 0 bases from J, the junction contained 4 bases not matched to a gene. Germline lookup yields CDR1 SGHDN and CDR2 FVKESK. The CDR3 is made up of 16 amino acids. CDR3 DNA: TGTGCCAGCAGCCACTTAGCGGGGAGCTCCTACAATGAGCAGTTCTTC. Translating it yields CASSHLAGSSYNEQFF.

Points on this clone: One end of the junction fails to match germline, which may point to a read error. The chain links TRBV7-3 to TRBJ2-3; tentative D call: TRBD2 (5 bases). Germline V gene sequence: CDR1 SGHTA, CDR2 FQGTGA. The CDR3 totals 12 residues. As DNA, the CDR3 is TGTGCCAGCAGCCAACCCGGGGTCCCCCTCACTTTT. Translated: CASSQPGVPLTF. Variable domain in full (rest from reference TRBV7-3 and TRBJ2-3): GAGVSQTPSNKVTEKGKYVELRCDPISGHTALYWYRQSLGQGPEFLIYFQGTGAADDSGLPNDRFFAVRPEGSVSTLKIQRTERGDSAVYLCASSQPGVPLTFGPGTRLTVL.

The chain couples TRBV19 to TRBJ2-5; 7 nucleotides agree with TRBD1. Germline CDR1 is LNHDA and CDR2 is SQIVND (reference sequence). V lost 4 bases, J lost 2 bases, and 4 bases stayed unmatched. CDR3 length: 14 amino acids. CDR3 DNA sequence: TGTGCCAGTAGTACCTGGACAGGACAAGAGACCCAGTACTTC. It codes for CASSTWTGQETQYF.

This sequence joins TRBV4-3 and TRBJ2-3; 9 bases align to TRBD2. Looked up from germline, CDR1 is LGHNA and CDR2 is YSLEER. The trim removed 4 bases at V and 0 bases at J, leaving 5 bases unmatched. This CDR3 has 16 residues. The CDR3 DNA reads TGCGCCAGCAGCCTAACGACTAGCGGAAGCACAGATACGCAGTATTTT. This sequence encodes CASSLTTSGSTDTQYF.

The chain recombines TRBV15 with TRBJ1-4, with D possibly TRBD1 on 6 matching bases. The CDR3 consists of 15 residues. V was shortened by 5 bases and J by 3 bases, with 13 bases between the two germline ends. Germline V gene lookup returns CDR1 LNHNV and CDR2 YYDKDF (reference sequence). The CDR3 reads CATSLGQSANEKLFF. CDR3 coding DNA: TGTGCCACCAGCCTCGGACAGTCGGCTAATGAAAAACTGTTTTTT.

This chain links TRBV4-2 with TRBJ2-7; no reliable D call. V was pared by 4 bases and J by 6 bases, with 13 bases between. The CDR3 consists of 13 residues. Germline V gives CDR1 LGHNA, CDR2 YNFKEQ. CDR3 residues: CASSPGSMLEQYF. As DNA, the CDR3 is TGTGCCAGCAGCCCAGGATCCATGCTCGAGCAGTACTTC.

The chain joins TRBV9 to TRBJ2-7, with 12 bases lining up with TRBD2. J was trimmed by 4 bases and V by 5 bases; bases with no gene match: 7. The CDR3 sequence is 15 residues long. Germline CDR1 reads SGDLS; CDR2 reads YYNGEE. CDR3 amino acids: CASSPSGGASYEQYF. CDR3 coding DNA: TGTGCCAGCAGTCCTAGCGGGGGGGCCTCTTACGAGCAGTACTTC. Looking up the rest from reference TRBV9 and TRBJ2-7 gives the full variable domain: DSGVTQTPKHLITATGQRVTLRCSPRSGDLSVYWYQQSLDQGLQFLIQYYNGEERAKGNILERFSAQQFPDLHSELNLSSLELGDSALYFCASSPSGGASYEQYFGPGTRLTVT.

This clone appeared once. The chain couples TRBV11-3 to TRBJ1-3, with D possibly being TRBD1 (5 bases). Trimming left V 5 bases short and J 0 bases short, with 14 bases between. Per germline, CDR1 SGHNT and CDR2 YENEEA. The CDR3 extends over 16 amino acids. The CDR3 DNA reads TGTGCCAGCAGCCGCGAAACAGGTCACTCTGGAAACACCATATATTTT. It specifies CASSRETGHSGNTIYF.

This clone was observed once. This chain uses TRBV7-9 with TRBJ1-2; D gene ambiguous. CDR1 SEHNR and CDR2 FQNEAQ come from the germline V gene (reference sequence). The V end was cut by 8 bases, the J end by 1 base, with 8 bases between. CDR3 length: 12 residues. The CDR3 here is CASEGVNYGYTF. In DNA form, the CDR3 reads TGTGCCAGCGAGGGAGTTAACTATGGCTACACCTTC. Full variable domain (missing parts from reference TRBV7-9 and TRBJ1-2): DTGVSQNPRHKITKRGQNVTFRCDPISEHNRLYWYRQTLGQGPEFLTYFQNEAQLEKSRLLSDRFSAERPKGSFSTLEIQRTEQGDSAMYLCASEGVNYGYTFGSGTRLTVV.

The gene calls are TRBV15 and TRBJ2-5, with 11 bases identical to TRBD2. The CDR3 extends over 15 amino acids. Losses at the gene ends were 3 bases for V and 3 bases for J; bases not matched to a gene: 3. CDR1 and CDR2 from the germline V gene are LNHNV and YYDKDF (reference sequence). This CDR3 is CATSRPTSGEETQYF. The DNA of the CDR3 is TGTGCCACCAGCAGGCCGACTAGCGGGGAAGAGACCCAGTACTTC.

The rearrangement uses TRBV9 and TRBJ2-4; TRBD1 is a possible D gene (6 bases). Trimming pared 3 bases from V and 0 bases from J, leaving 10 bases between. The CDR3 is 15 residues long. Germline lookup yields CDR1 SGDLS and CDR2 YYNGEE. CDR3 in DNA: TGTGCCAGCAGCGCAGAGGGACAAGCCAAAAACATTCAGTACTTC. This sequence encodes CASSAEGQAKNIQYF.

Note on this clone: Other DNA sequences in this specimen translate into the identical CDR3. V is TRBV7-2 and J is TRBJ2-5; D is unclear. V lost 6 bases and J lost 2, with 4 bases in between. Per germline, CDR1 SGHTA and CDR2 FQGNSA. The CDR3 covers 11 residues. CDR3: CASSSQETQYF. The CDR3 DNA sequence: TGTGCCAGCAGTTCACAAGAGACCCAGTACTTC.

The rearrangement uses TRBV9 and TRBJ1-4; possible D gene TRBD1, 5 bases. Germline V gene sequence: CDR1 SGDLS, CDR2 YYNGEE. The CDR3 is 14 amino acids. The V end lost 0 bases, the J end lost 2 bases, and 5 bases lay between the germline ends. CDR3 DNA: TGTGCCAGCAGCGTAGAGGGGACTAATGAAAAACTGTTTTTT. This codes for CASSVEGTNEKLFF.

The V call is TRBV24-1, the J call TRBJ2-7; D might be TRBD1 (5 bases). This CDR3 has 15 residues. In germline, CDR1 is KGHDR, CDR2 SFDVKD. V dropped 4 bases and J dropped 3 bases, with 15 bases sitting between them. The CDR3: CATSDPDSSRYEQYF. Written as DNA, the CDR3 is TGTGCCACCAGTGACCCCGACAGTTCCCGCTACGAGCAGTACTTC.

The gene calls are TRBV7-9 and TRBJ2-3; 9 bases map to TRBD2. CDR3 length: 17 amino acids. Looked up from germline, CDR1 is SEHNR and CDR2 is FQNEAQ (reference sequence). With 4 bases clipped from V and 4 bases from J, the junction kept 12 bases outside the gene matches. The CDR3 spells CASSSPSDSGSPDTQYF. The DNA of the CDR3 is TGTGCCAGCAGCTCCCCCAGTGATAGCGGGAGCCCAGATACGCAGTATTTT.

This chain connects TRBV7-2 to TRBJ2-7; 13 bases fit TRBD2. The CDR3 spans 15 residues. Germline lookup yields CDR1 SGHTA and CDR2 FQGNSA. V lost 3 bases to trimming and J lost 7 bases; unmatched junction nucleotides: 6. CDR3 sequence reads: CASSFSLAGGVEQYF. The CDR3 DNA follows: TGTGCCAGCAGCTTTTCACTAGCGGGAGGGGTAGAGCAGTACTTC. The whole variable domain, remainder taken from reference TRBV7-2 and TRBJ2-7, is GAGVSQSPSNKVTEKGKDVELRCDPISGHTALYWYRQSLGQGLEFLIYFQGNSAPDKSGLPSDRFSAERTGGSVSTLTIQRTQQEDSAVYLCASSFSLAGGVEQYFGPGTRLTVT.

This chain uses TRBV9 with TRBJ2-5; 13 positions match TRBD2. CDR3 length: 15 residues. The V gene's germline CDR1 is SGDLS and CDR2 YYNGEE. The V segment lost 4 bases and the J segment 3 bases; nucleotides outside the gene matches: 3. The CDR3 region is CASSIGLAGEETQYF. The CDR3 nucleotides read TGTGCCAGCAGCATCGGACTAGCGGGAGAAGAGACCCAGTACTTC.

V gene TRBV30 combines with J gene TRBJ2-3, with no clear D. The germline gives CDR1 GTSNPN, CDR2 SVGIG (reference sequence). Trimming took 3 bases from V and 4 from J, leaving 17 bases between them. This CDR3 region has 15 residues. The CDR3, as DNA: TGTGCCTGGAGCGCGGAGCCGAACCACGCAGATACGCAGTATTTT. This sequence encodes CAWSAEPNHADTQYF.

This chain links TRBV4-1 with TRBJ1-3; D remains unclear. The CDR3 extends over 15 amino acids. Trimming shortened V by 2 bases and J by 0 bases, and 8 bases separated the two germline ends. Germline V CDR1 and CDR2: MGHRA, YSYEKL. In DNA form, the CDR3 reads TGCGCCAGCAGCCAATCGTCCCTCTCTGGAAACACCATATATTTT. Its translation is CASSQSSLSGNTIYF.

The J gene is TRBJ1-2, the V gene TRBV28; possible D gene TRBD1, 6 bases. Germline-derived CDR1 and CDR2 are MDHEN and SYDVKM. The CDR3 consists of 13 residues. Trimming pared 1 base from V and 11 bases from J, leaving 14 bases between. The CDR3 spells CASSLSLGGRYTF. CDR3 DNA: TGTGCCAGCAGTTTATCCCTGGGGGGGCGGTACACCTTC.

The chain carries TRBV7-3 and TRBJ2-3; 11 bases line up with TRBD1. After removal of 4 bases from V and 1 base from J, the junction contained 10 bases not matched to a gene. This CDR3 spans 18 amino acids. CDR1 is SGHTA, CDR2 FQGTGA, per germline. CDR3: CASSSGPGQGERTDTQYF. The CDR3 DNA sequence: TGTGCCAGCAGCTCGGGGCCGGGACAGGGGGAGCGCACAGATACGCAGTATTTT.

The CDR3 DNA is TGTGCCAGCAGCTATAGCGGGGGGCCTTCCTACGAGCAGTACTTC. Its translation is CASSYSGGPSYEQYF. The chain has TRBV7-2 and TRBJ2-7; 10 nucleotides align to TRBD2. The CDR3 loop spans 15 amino acids. CDR1 SGHTA and CDR2 FQGNSA come from the germline V gene. V was pared by 4 bases and J by 1 base, with 4 bases of the junction left unmatched.

This clone was counted a few times. The chain uses TRBV3-1 (or the pseudogene TRBV3-2) and TRBJ2-5; TRBD2 agrees at 7 bases. J was trimmed by 4 bases and V by 5 bases; bases with no gene match: 10. CDR3 length: 15 residues. Germline V gene lookup returns CDR1 LGHDT and CDR2 YNNKEL (reference sequence). The CDR3 coding sequence is TGTGCCAGCAGCACCCGACTAGCAGGCTCAGAGACCCAGTACTTC. Translating it yields CASSTRLAGSETQYF.

The genes are TRBV11-2 and TRBJ1-1; D perhaps matches TRBD1 (6 bases). V was shortened by 5 bases and J by 1 base, with 11 bases between the two germline ends. CDR1 is SGHAT, CDR2 FQNNGV, per germline. CDR3 length: 14 amino acids. Here the CDR3 DNA reads TGTGCCAGCAGCCCCGGACAGAAGAACACTGAAGCTTTCTTT. Its protein product is CASSPGQKNTEAFF.